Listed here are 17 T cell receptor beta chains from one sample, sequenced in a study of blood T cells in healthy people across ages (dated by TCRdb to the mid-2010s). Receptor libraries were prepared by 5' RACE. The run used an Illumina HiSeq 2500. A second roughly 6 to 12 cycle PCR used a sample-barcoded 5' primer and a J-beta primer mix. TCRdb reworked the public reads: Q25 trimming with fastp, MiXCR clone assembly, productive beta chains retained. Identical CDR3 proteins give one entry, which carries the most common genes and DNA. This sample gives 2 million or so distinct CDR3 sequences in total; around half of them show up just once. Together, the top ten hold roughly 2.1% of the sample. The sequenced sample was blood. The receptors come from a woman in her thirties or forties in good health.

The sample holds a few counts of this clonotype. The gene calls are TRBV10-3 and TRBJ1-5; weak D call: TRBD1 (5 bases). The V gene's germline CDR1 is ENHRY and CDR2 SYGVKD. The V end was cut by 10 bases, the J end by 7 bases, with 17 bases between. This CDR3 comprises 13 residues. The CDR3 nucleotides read TGTGCCAGTTCAGATCTAACAGGACAGCCCCAGCATTTT. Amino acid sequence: CASSDLTGQPQHF.

The CDR3 here is CASSSQRGKETQYF. In nucleotides, the CDR3 is TGCGCCAGCAGCTCCCAGCGGGGGAAAGAGACCCAGTACTTC. The rearrangement joins TRBV5-1 to TRBJ2-5; 8 nucleotides agree with TRBD2. The junction had 4 bases not matched to a gene; V was cut back by 3 bases and J by 3 bases. This CDR3 spans 14 amino acids. Germline CDR1 and CDR2: SGHRS and YFSETQ.

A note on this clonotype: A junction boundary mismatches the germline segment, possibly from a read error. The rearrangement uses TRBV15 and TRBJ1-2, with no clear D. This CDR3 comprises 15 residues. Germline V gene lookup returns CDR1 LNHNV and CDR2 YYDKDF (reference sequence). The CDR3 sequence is CAASRDSPAARGYTF. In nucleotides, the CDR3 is TGTGCCGCCAGCAGAGATTCACCCGCGGCCCGGGGCTACACCTTC.

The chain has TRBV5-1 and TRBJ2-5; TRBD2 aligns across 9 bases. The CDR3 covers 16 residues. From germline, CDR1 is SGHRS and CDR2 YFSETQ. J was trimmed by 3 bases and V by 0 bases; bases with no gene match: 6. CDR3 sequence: CASSLVAASGEETQYF. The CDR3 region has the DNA TGCGCCAGCAGCTTGGTCGCCGCTAGCGGGGAAGAGACCCAGTACTTC.

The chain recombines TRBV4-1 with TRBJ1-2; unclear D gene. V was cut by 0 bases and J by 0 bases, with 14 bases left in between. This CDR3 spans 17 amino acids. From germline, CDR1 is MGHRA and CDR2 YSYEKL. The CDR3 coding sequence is TGCGCCAGCAGCCAAGATGCTATTACAAAAGCTAACTATGGCTACACCTTC. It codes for CASSQDAITKANYGYTF.

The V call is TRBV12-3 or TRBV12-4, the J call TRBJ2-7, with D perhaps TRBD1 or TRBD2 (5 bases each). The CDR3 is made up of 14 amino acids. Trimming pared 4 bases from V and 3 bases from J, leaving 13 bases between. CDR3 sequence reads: CASSSAGTLYEQYF. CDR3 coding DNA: TGTGCCAGCAGTTCTGCCGGGACCCTCTACGAGCAGTACTTC.

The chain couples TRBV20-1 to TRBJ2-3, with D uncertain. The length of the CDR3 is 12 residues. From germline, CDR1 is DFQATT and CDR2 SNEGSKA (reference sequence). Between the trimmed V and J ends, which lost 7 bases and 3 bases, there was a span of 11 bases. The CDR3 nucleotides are TGCAGTGAAGTCCTCGCGACAGATACGCAGTATTTT. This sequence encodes CSEVLATDTQYF.

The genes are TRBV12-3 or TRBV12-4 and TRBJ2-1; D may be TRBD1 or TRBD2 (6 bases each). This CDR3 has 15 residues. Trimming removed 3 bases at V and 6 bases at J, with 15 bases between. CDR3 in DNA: TGTGCCAGCAGTTTTGGGGGGCGCTTCCCCAATGAGCAGTTCTTC. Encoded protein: CASSFGGRFPNEQFF.

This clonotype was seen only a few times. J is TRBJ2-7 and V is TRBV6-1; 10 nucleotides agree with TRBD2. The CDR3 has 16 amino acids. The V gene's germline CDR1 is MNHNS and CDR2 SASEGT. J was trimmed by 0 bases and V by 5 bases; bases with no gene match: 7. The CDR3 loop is CASSPTSGYVSYEQYF. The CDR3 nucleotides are TGTGCCAGCAGTCCGACTAGCGGGTATGTCTCCTACGAGCAGTACTTC.

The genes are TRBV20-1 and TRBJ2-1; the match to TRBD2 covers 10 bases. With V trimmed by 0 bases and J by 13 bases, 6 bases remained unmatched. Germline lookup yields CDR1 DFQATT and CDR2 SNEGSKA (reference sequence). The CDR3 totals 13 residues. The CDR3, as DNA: TGCAGTGCTAGAGATTGGATAGCGGGGGGACAGTTCTTC. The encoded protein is CSARDWIAGGQFF.

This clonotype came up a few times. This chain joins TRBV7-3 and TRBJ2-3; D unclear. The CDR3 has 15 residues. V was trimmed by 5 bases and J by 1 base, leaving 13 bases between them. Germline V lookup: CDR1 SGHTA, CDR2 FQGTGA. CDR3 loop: CASSPGRSRTDTQYF. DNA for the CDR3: TGTGCCAGCAGCCCGGGCAGGTCCCGCACAGATACGCAGTATTTT.

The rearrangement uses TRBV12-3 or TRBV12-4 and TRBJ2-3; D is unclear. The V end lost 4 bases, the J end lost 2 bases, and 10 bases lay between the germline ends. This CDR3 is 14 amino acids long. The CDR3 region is CASSSPGDTDTQYF. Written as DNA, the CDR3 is TGTGCCAGCAGTTCCCCTGGGGACACAGATACGCAGTATTTT.

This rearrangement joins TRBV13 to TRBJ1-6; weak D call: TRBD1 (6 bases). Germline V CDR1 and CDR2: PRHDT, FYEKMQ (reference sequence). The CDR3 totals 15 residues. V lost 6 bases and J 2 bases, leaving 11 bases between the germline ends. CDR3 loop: CASRERTAYNSPLHF. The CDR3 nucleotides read TGTGCCAGCAGGGAGAGGACAGCCTATAATTCACCCCTCCACTTT.

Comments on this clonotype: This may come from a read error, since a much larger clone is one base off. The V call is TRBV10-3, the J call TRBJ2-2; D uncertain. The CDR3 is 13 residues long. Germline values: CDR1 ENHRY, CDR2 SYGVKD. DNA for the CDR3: TGTGCCATCGGTGACCCCTATACCGGGGAGCTGTTTTTT. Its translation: CAIGDPYTGELFF.

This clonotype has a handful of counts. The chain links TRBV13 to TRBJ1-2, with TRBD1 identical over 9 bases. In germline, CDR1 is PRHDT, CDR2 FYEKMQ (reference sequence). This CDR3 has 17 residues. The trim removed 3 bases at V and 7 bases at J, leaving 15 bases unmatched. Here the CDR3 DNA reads TGTGCCAGCAGCTTTCAGATTCAACAGGGGGCGTCTAGTGGCTACACCTTC. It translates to CASSFQIQQGASSGYTF.

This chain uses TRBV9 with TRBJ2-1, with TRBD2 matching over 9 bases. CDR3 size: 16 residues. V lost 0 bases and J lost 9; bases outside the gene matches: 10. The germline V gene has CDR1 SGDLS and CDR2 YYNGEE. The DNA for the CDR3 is TGTGCCAGCAGCGTAGCTGCGGGCGGGGGGGCGATTGAGCAGTTCTTC. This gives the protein CASSVAAGGGAIEQFF.

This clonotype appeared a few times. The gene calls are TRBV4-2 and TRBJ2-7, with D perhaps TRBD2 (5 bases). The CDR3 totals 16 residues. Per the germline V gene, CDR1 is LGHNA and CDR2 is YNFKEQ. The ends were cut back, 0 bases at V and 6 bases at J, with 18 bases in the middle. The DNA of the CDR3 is TGTGCCAGCAGCCAAGATCTTGAAGCTAGCCCCTCCGAGCAGTACTTC. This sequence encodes CASSQDLEASPSEQYF.